This TCR beta chain was captured by sequencing in a study of post-analysis software for immune sequencing data. Overall study findings and caveats: Comparison of patients with controls showed 4 to 6 TRBV segments more frequent in patients, TRBV5-6, TRBV5-1 and TRBV20-1 among them. Compared with controls, patients showed significantly lower normalized Chao1 diversity.

Presence of unique molecular identifiers characterized the TCR beta cDNA libraries. T cells numbering roughly 0.95 to 10 million gave rise to some 520,000 cDNA molecules. MiXCR, applied by TCRdb to the PCR reads, yields one record per CDR3 protein. The sample holds approximately 260,000 distinct CDR3 sequences, 36% seen once. The germline V gene has CDR1 DFQATT and CDR2 SNEGSKA (reference sequence). The CDR3 length is 13 residues. The V segment lost 4 bases and the J segment 7 bases; nucleotides outside the gene matches: 4. This clonotype has a count of ten or more. Its antigen is not known. This chain uses TRBV20-1 with TRBJ2-1; 10 bases are a match to TRBD1. Specimen: blood. This receptor was identified in a girl between 10 and 17 years old with multiple sclerosis. The CDR3 sequence: CSATGTGANEQFF. Written as DNA, the CDR3 is TGCAGTGCTACCGGGACAGGGGCGAATGAGCAGTTCTTC.